This T cell receptor beta chain was recovered during a study of blood T cell repertoires in COVID-19. Turning to the study itself: Samples of COVID-19 (acute and convalescent) were obtained from the United States, Italy and Spain. Sources were T cells, B-cell-depleted T cells, or PBMCs; the material itself was cDNA or gDNA.

The table came from immunoSEQ multiplex PCR; TCRdb's copy has only in-frame clones and leaves some out. The sample has approximately 120,000 clones, around nine tenths seen once. Per the germline V gene, CDR1 is MDHEN and CDR2 is SYDVKM. Trimming took 7 bases from V and 5 from J; bases not matched to a gene: 9. The CDR3 has 14 amino acids. V usage is TRBV28 and J usage is TRBJ1-2; TRBD1 matches 8 bases. The sequence derives from a human donor with acute or convalescent COVID-19. The donor label of this sample is uncertain. The material sequenced was peripheral blood. The CDR3: CASNGGDRGYGYTF. The CDR3 coding sequence is TGTGCCAGCAATGGGGGTGACAGGGGTTATGGCTACACCTTC.